Below are 8 T cell receptor beta chains sequenced from a single sample in a study of T cells after yellow fever vaccination. TCRdb ran MiXCR on the 5' RACE reads and lists one entry per CDR3 protein. The data show just under 600,000 distinct CDR3 sequences, with less than 15% seen just once and roughly an eighth held by the top ten. Sample: PBMCs, taken on the day of the yellow fever booster vaccination. All receptors derive from a man aged 30-40 years who received the YFV17D yellow fever vaccine.

The chain recombines TRBV25-1 with TRBJ1-5; D is possibly TRBD1 (6 bases). V was pared by 1 base and J by 9 bases, with 13 bases between. Germline CDR1 and CDR2: MGHDK and SYGVNS. The CDR3 consists of 14 residues. In nucleotides, the CDR3 is TGTGCCAGCAGTGAATCGGGTAGGGGGTCGCCCCAGCATTTT. This codes for CASSESGRGSPQHF.

This chain uses TRBV28 with TRBJ1-1, with 9 bases that match TRBD1. The germline gives CDR1 MDHEN, CDR2 SYDVKM. The CDR3 totals 13 residues. The ends lost 6 bases at V and 9 bases at J; junction bases unmatched: 8. The CDR3 DNA sequence: TGTGCCAGCAGCTACCGGACAGGGGCCCAAGCTTTCTTT. Translated: CASSYRTGAQAFF.

The CDR3 reads CASSLPGGHYNEQFF. The CDR3 DNA is TGTGCCAGCAGTTTACCGGGAGGCCACTACAATGAGCAGTTCTTC. V is TRBV28 and J is TRBJ2-1, with 7 bases lining up with TRBD2. The CDR3 runs 15 residues. Germline CDR1 reads MDHEN; CDR2 reads SYDVKM. J was trimmed by 3 bases and V by 2 bases; bases with no gene match: 4.

The chain uses TRBV7-2 and TRBJ2-5; 9 nucleotides align to TRBD2. The CDR3 contains 13 residues. Germline values: CDR1 SGHTA, CDR2 FQGNSA. V lost 8 bases and J lost 9; bases outside the gene matches: 10. CDR3 bases: TGTGCCAGCGGGCAGCGGGAGGACGGGCCCCAGTACTTC. Amino acid sequence: CASGQREDGPQYF.

This clonotype was recorded a few times. J is TRBJ1-2 and V is TRBV12-3 or TRBV12-4, with 7 bases lining up with TRBD1. The CDR3 spans 12 residues. Losses at the gene ends were 7 bases for V and 4 bases for J; bases not matched to a gene: 3. The CDR3 DNA is TGTGCCAGCACACAGGGGAGCTATGGCTACACCTTC. Its protein is CASTQGSYGYTF.

This clonotype occurred a few times. The genes are TRBV14 and TRBJ2-5, with a possible D match to TRBD2 (6 bases). The germline V gene has CDR1 SGHDN and CDR2 FVKESK. The CDR3 consists of 16 residues. V lost 4 bases to trimming and J lost 1 base, with 16 bases between them. For the CDR3, the DNA is TGTGCCAGCAGCCGGGACTTATCTTTTACCCAAGAGACCCAGTACTTC. It specifies CASSRDLSFTQETQYF.

The V and J genes are TRBV29-1 and TRBJ2-2, with TRBD2 identical over 15 bases. The CDR3 covers 14 residues. CDR1 is SQVTM, CDR2 ANQGSEA, per germline. The J segment lost 7 bases and the V segment lost 7 bases, leaving 4 bases of the junction unmatched. The CDR3 protein is CSAGLAGGGGELFF. CDR3 DNA: TGCAGCGCTGGACTAGCGGGAGGGGGCGGGGAGCTGTTTTTT.

J is TRBJ1-1 and V is TRBV18; D is undetermined. The germline CDR1 and CDR2 sequences are KGHSH and LQKENI. V lost 2 bases to trimming and J lost 1 base, with 14 bases between them. The CDR3 runs 16 residues. Here the CDR3 reads CASSPVPEAGNTEAFF. CDR3 bases: TGTGCCAGCTCACCAGTTCCCGAAGCCGGGAACACTGAAGCTTTCTTT.